A selection of T cell receptor beta chains follows, all from one sample in a study of Graves' ophthalmopathy and Graves' hyperthyroidism. Via MiXCR, TCRdb re-called the multiplex PCR reads, giving one row per CDR3 protein. The profile shows over a million distinct CDR3 sequences, about 36% of them singletons. The sample taken for sequencing was peripheral blood or thyroid tissue (not recorded which). The source is an adult man with Graves' hyperthyroidism. Each CDR3 is given with its conserved first and last residue. The order of the fields is CDR3 DNA, CDR3 protein, J gene, V gene, CDR3 length, clone size, D gene. A D gene is named only where the DNA matches it firmly. Not all rows give a size; the values are once, few, many and, for expanded clones, a class.

TGTGCCAGCAGCGGGGGGATCAACTACGAGCAGTACTTC | CASSGGINYEQYF | TRBJ2-7 | TRBV9 | 13 | many | -
TGTGCCAGCAGCTCCCGGACAGGGCTCGCCTTC | CASSSRTGLAF | TRBJ1-2 | TRBV7-6 | 11 | few | TRBD1
TGTGCCAGCAGACTTAGTGACAGACACACCGGGGTCTATGGCTACACCTTC | CASRLSDRHTGVYGYTF | TRBJ1-2 | TRBV2 | 17 | few | -
TGTGCCAGCAGCGTAGTTGGTACCGGGACAGGTGAAAAACTGTTTTTT | CASSVVGTGTGEKLFF | TRBJ1-4 | TRBV7-6 | 16 | - | TRBD1
TGTGCCAGCAGCATCGGGCCGCGGAGCTTCAATCAGCCCCAGCATTTT | CASSIGPRSFNQPQHF | TRBJ1-5 | TRBV6-6 | 16 | - | -
TGCAGCGTTCCAAGGACAGGGGGGGGGGGCTACACCTTC | CSVPRTGGGGYTF | TRBJ1-2 | TRBV29-1 | 13 | - | TRBD1
TGTGCCATCAGTGATCGAGGGACAGTTTACGAGCAGTACTTC | CAISDRGTVYEQYF | TRBJ2-7 | TRBV10-3 | 14 | many | TRBD1
TGTGCCAGCAGCCTACCCACGAACACCGGGGAGCTGTTTTTT | CASSLPTNTGELFF | TRBJ2-2 | TRBV7-3 | 14 | many | -
TGTGCCAGCGTTCAAGATCAGGCGGCACGGGAGACCCAGTACTTC | CASVQDQAARETQYF | TRBJ2-5 | TRBV25-1 | 15 | - | -
TGTGCCAGCAGCGCAGAGTTTACCGGGGAGCTGTTTTTT | CASSAEFTGELFF | TRBJ2-2 | TRBV9 | 13 | many | -
TGTGCCAGCAGCTTAAAAGCGGGAGGGCGAGACGAGCAGTACTTC | CASSLKAGGRDEQYF | TRBJ2-7 | TRBV7-3 | 15 | many | TRBD2
TGTGCCAGCAGCTTTTATCTGTCAGGAGCTTTCTTT | CASSFYLSGAFF | TRBJ1-1 | TRBV7-2 | 12 | many | -
TGTGCCAGCAGCTTATCCGCTAGCGCCTCCTACGAGCAGTACTTC | CASSLSASASYEQYF | TRBJ2-7 | TRBV7-2 | 15 | many | -
TGTGCCAGCAGCGCACAAGTGGGAAACCGAGAGCAGTTCTTC | CASSAQVGNREQFF | TRBJ2-1 | TRBV7-9 | 14 | - | -
TGCGCCAGCAGTGAGTGGATTGGGCCCTACGAGCAGTACTTC | CASSEWIGPYEQYF | TRBJ2-7 | TRBV10-2 | 14 | once | -
TGTGCTAGCAGTCGGCAGGATAGCTACGAGCAGTACTTC | CASSRQDSYEQYF | TRBJ2-7 | TRBV7-7 | 13 | - | -
TGTGCCAGTAGTACCTACCGGACAGTAGGACAGCCCCAGCATTTT | CASSTYRTVGQPQHF | TRBJ1-5 | TRBV19 | 15 | few | -
TGTGCCAGCAGCCCTCGCCCCCTAGCGGGAGAGAGAGAGCTGTTTTTT | CASSPRPLAGERELFF | TRBJ2-2 | TRBV7-3 | 16 | many | TRBD2